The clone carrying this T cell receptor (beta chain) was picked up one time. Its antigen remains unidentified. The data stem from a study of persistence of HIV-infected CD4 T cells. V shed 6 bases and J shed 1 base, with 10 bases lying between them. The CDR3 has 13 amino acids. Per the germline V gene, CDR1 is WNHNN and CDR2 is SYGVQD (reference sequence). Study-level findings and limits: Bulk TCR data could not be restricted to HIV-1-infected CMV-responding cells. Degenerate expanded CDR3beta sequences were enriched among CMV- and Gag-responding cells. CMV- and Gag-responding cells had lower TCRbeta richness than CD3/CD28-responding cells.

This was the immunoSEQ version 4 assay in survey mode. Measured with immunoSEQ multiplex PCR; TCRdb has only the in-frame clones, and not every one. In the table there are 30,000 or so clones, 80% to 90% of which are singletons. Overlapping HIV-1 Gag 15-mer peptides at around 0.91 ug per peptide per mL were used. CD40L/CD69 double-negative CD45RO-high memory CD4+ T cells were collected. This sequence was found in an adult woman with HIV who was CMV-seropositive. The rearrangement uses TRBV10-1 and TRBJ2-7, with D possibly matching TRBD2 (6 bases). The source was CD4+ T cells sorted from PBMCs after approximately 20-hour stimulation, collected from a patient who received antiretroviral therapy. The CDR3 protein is CASSRGTSYEQYF. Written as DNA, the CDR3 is TGCGCCAGCAGCCGCGGGACTTCCTACGAGCAGTACTTC.